This is a list of T cell receptor beta chains from one sample in a study of T cell responses to AZD1222 COVID-19 vaccine. TCRdb's table, derived via immunoSEQ multiplex PCR, lists solely in-frame clones and lacks some. The data hold fewer than 85,000 clones, with around four fifths observed a single time. Sequencing was performed on peripheral blood, taken 28 days after the second AZD1222 dose. The receptors shown here come from an adult who received the AZD1222 COVID-19 vaccine. Each CDR3 is given with its conserved first and last residue. The D gene is left open where the match is weak. Not every row has a clone size; where given, it reads once, few, many or a size class.

TRBV6-5	-	-	TRBJ1-3	CASSYSGGGSGNTIYF	TGTGCCAGCAGTTACTCCGGTGGGGGTTCTGGAAACACCATATATTTT
TRBV7-9	TRBD2	-	TRBJ2-3	CASSSSSGRFADTQYF	TGTGCCAGCAGCTCATCTAGCGGGAGGTTCGCAGATACGCAGTATTTT
TRBV19	TRBD1	-	TRBJ1-5	CASRLGTGGNQPQHF	TGTGCCAGCCGACTCGGGACAGGAGGGAATCAGCCCCAGCATTTT
TRBV4-2	-	few	TRBJ1-1	CASSRTVMNTEAFF	TGTGCCAGCAGCCGGACAGTGATGAACACTGAAGCTTTCTTT
TRBV11-2	TRBD2	-	TRBJ2-1	CASSLTSLAGNNEQFF	TGTGCCAGCAGCTTAACTAGTCTAGCGGGAAACAATGAGCAGTTCTTC
TRBV5-1	-	-	TRBJ1-1	CASSSTGATPEAFF	TGCGCCAGCAGCTCGACCGGGGCTACCCCTGAAGCTTTCTTT
TRBV11-2	-	once	TRBJ2-5	CASSLGWETQYF	TGTGCCAGCAGCTTAGGTTGGGAGACCCAGTACTTC
TRBV30	TRBD1	-	TRBJ1-4	CAGWGPGGNEKLFF	TGTGCCGGGTGGGGGCCAGGGGGGAATGAAAAACTGTTTTTT
TRBV9	-	-	TRBJ2-4	CASSVRLNIQYF	TGTGCCAGCAGCGTCAGATTAAACATTCAGTACTTC
TRBV20-1	-	-	TRBJ1-2	CSASNGYRLYGYTF	TGCAGTGCTAGTAACGGTTACAGGCTCTATGGCTACACCTTC
TRBV3-1/TRBV3-2	-	-	TRBJ1-3	CASSQYRQLDSGNTIYF	TGTGCCAGCAGCCAATACCGACAGTTAGACTCTGGAAACACCATATATTTT
TRBV27	-	-	TRBJ1-1	CASSLGAFNTEAFF	TGTGCCAGCAGTTTAGGGGCCTTTAACACTGAAGCTTTCTTT
TRBV6-2/TRBV6-3	-	-	TRBJ2-7	CASSYSPGSYEQYF	TGTGCCAGCAGCTACTCGCCTGGCTCCTACGAGCAGTACTTC
TRBV5-6	-	-	TRBJ1-2	CASSIRRTAIYGYTF	TGTGCCAGCAGCATCCGCCGGACAGCTATCTATGGCTACACCTTC
TRBV27	-	-	TRBJ2-7	CASSYREYYEQYF	TGTGCCAGCAGCTACAGGGAATACTACGAGCAGTACTTC
TRBV19	-	-	TRBJ1-5	CASSMLNSGSNQPQHF	TGTGCCAGTAGTATGCTGAACTCCGGGAGCAATCAGCCCCAGCATTTT
TRBV18	TRBD1	-	TRBJ2-5	CASSPGDRTQETQYF	TGTGCCAGCTCACCAGGGGACAGGACCCAAGAGACCCAGTACTTC
TRBV19	TRBD1	-	TRBJ1-6	CASRGQGMSSYNSPLHF	TGTGCCAGTCGAGGACAGGGGATGAGCTCCTATAATTCACCCCTCCACTTT
TRBV20-1	-	-	TRBJ1-1	CSASGGTWMNTEAFF	TGCAGTGCTAGTGGGGGGACCTGGATGAACACTGAAGCTTTCTTT
TRBV7-3	TRBD1	-	TRBJ2-1	CASSNKDGTAKQFF	TGTGCCAGCAGCAATAAGGATGGGACAGCTAAGCAGTTCTTC
TRBV28	-	few	TRBJ1-2	CASSLGRYGYTF	TGTGCCAGCAGTTTAGGAAGATATGGCTACACCTTC
TRBV5-4	TRBD1	-	TRBJ2-7	CASSLTGGNEQYF	TGTGCCAGCAGCTTGACAGGGGGCAACGAGCAGTACTTC
TRBV6-2/TRBV6-3	-	-	TRBJ1-1	CASSYRQEAFF	TGTGCCAGCAGTTATAGACAGGAAGCTTTCTTT
TRBV5-4	-	-	TRBJ1-4	CASSPGRGGEKLFF	TGTGCCAGCAGCCCCGGCAGGGGAGGTGAAAAACTGTTTTTT
TRBV9	-	-	TRBJ1-2	CASSPGGPANYGYTF	TGTGCCAGCAGCCCGGGGGGGCCGGCTAACTATGGCTACACCTTC
TRBV20-1	-	-	TRBJ2-7	CSARDSYEQYF	TGCAGTGCTAGAGATTCCTACGAGCAGTACTTC
TRBV21-1	-	-	TRBJ2-3	CASSKEGTAELTDTQYF	TGTGCCAGCAGCAAAGAAGGGACCGCGGAACTCACAGATACGCAGTATTTT
TRBV7-2	-	few	TRBJ2-7	CASSKTGAGSSYEQYF	TGTGCCAGCAGCAAGACAGGAGCGGGAAGCTCCTACGAGCAGTACTTC
TRBV7-7	TRBD1	-	TRBJ2-7	CASSPSLGQGGEQYF	TGTGCCAGCAGCCCATCCCTGGGACAGGGAGGGGAGCAGTACTTC
TRBV5-5	-	-	TRBJ2-1	CASSLLQGSYNEQFF	TGTGCCAGCAGCTTGCTACAGGGTTCCTACAATGAGCAGTTCTTC
TRBV19	-	-	TRBJ1-5	CASGWSNQPQHF	TGTGCCAGCGGGTGGAGCAATCAGCCCCAGCATTTT
TRBV27	TRBD2	-	TRBJ2-5	CASSTSSGRGQETQYF	TGTGCCAGCAGTACCTCTAGCGGGAGGGGCCAAGAGACCCAGTACTTC
TRBV13	-	-	TRBJ2-3	CASSLGSDTQYF	TGTGCCAGCAGCTTAGGATCAGATACGCAGTATTTT
TRBV30	TRBD1	-	TRBJ1-3	CAWTPGQSSGNTIYF	TGTGCCTGGACGCCGGGACAGAGCTCTGGAAACACCATATATTTT
TRBV9	TRBD1	-	TRBJ1-6	CASSVDPGGDSPLHF	TGTGCCAGCAGCGTAGACCCAGGGGGCGACTCACCCCTCCACTTT
TRBV30	-	-	TRBJ1-2	CAWESGDSGYTF	TGTGCCTGGGAATCAGGGGATTCGGGCTACACCTTC
TRBV27	-	-	TRBJ1-6	CASSPLVDSPLHF	TGTGCCAGCAGTCCTCTTGTTGATTCACCCCTCCACTTT
TRBV3-1/TRBV3-2	TRBD2	-	TRBJ2-5	CASSQDIGLAGGPETQYF	TGTGCCAGCAGCCAGGACATAGGACTAGCGGGAGGGCCAGAGACCCAGTACTTC
TRBV11-3	TRBD2	-	TRBJ2-3	CASSSGTSGLTDTQYF	TGTGCCAGCAGCTCAGGGACTAGCGGCCTCACAGATACGCAGTATTTT
TRBV6-6	-	-	TRBJ2-7	CASTPGTTYEQYF	TGTGCCAGCACCCCAGGGACAACCTACGAGCAGTACTTC
TRBV13	-	once	TRBJ1-2	CASSFGGVRANYGYTF	TGTGCCAGCAGCTTTGGTGGGGTGCGGGCTAACTATGGCTACACCTTC
TRBV2	-	-	TRBJ1-6	CASRGDGNSPLHF	TGTGCCAGCAGAGGGGATGGCAATTCACCCCTCCACTTT
TRBV30	TRBD1	-	TRBJ1-2	CAWRPQGDPYGYTF	TGTGCCTGGAGGCCACAGGGGGACCCCTATGGCTACACCTTC
TRBV11-2	-	-	TRBJ1-1	CASSRPGFTEAFF	TGTGCCAGCAGCCGTCCAGGGTTCACTGAAGCTTTCTTT
TRBV24-1	TRBD1	-	TRBJ2-2	CATSDPSGTGGNGELFF	TGTGCCACCAGTGACCCCTCCGGGACAGGAGGGAACGGGGAGCTGTTTTTT
TRBV30	-	-	TRBJ1-5	CAWSAALNQPQHF	TGTGCCTGGTCGGCAGCCCTCAATCAGCCCCAGCATTTT
TRBV30	TRBD1	-	TRBJ2-3	CASTGEGDTQYF	TGTGCCTCTACAGGGGAAGGAGATACGCAGTATTTT
TRBV7-9	TRBD1	-	TRBJ1-1	CASSSGQGAVTEAFF	TGTGCCAGCAGCTCTGGACAGGGGGCAGTCACTGAAGCTTTCTTT
TRBV28	-	-	TRBJ2-5	CASRSTKETQYF	TGTGCCAGCAGATCCACGAAAGAGACCCAGTACTTC
TRBV4-1	TRBD2	-	TRBJ2-1	CASSQGPSGSYNEQFF	TGCGCCAGCAGCCAAGGCCCTAGCGGGTCCTACAATGAGCAGTTCTTC
TRBV6-1	-	-	TRBJ1-1	CASSELRVNTEAFF	TGTGCCAGCAGTGAGCTTAGGGTGAACACTGAAGCTTTCTTT
TRBV9	-	-	TRBJ1-1	CASSAGSNTEAFF	TGTGCCAGCAGCGCCGGGAGTAACACTGAAGCTTTCTTT
TRBV19	-	-	TRBJ2-3	CASSPSRLDLRDTQYF	TGTGCCAGTAGTCCCTCCAGACTAGATTTGAGGGATACGCAGTATTTT
TRBV27	TRBD2	-	TRBJ2-2	CASSPGTSGHLASTGELFF	TGTGCCAGCAGTCCGGGGACTAGCGGGCACTTGGCGAGCACCGGGGAGCTGTTTTTT
TRBV29-1	TRBD1	-	TRBJ1-4	CSADRGEKLFF	TGCAGCGCCGACAGGGGGGAAAAACTGTTTTTT
TRBV7-8	TRBD2	-	TRBJ2-7	CASSRFSGSIYEQYF	TGTGCCAGCAGCAGATTTAGCGGGAGCATTTACGAGCAGTACTTC
TRBV15	TRBD2	-	TRBJ2-1	CATSKGTSGYNEQFF	TGTGCCACCAGCAAGGGGACTAGCGGATACAATGAGCAGTTCTTC